This T cell receptor beta chain appears in the sequencing data of a study of blood T cell repertoires in COVID-19 (dated by TCRdb to about 2020). About the study as a whole: Collaborator samples came from the United States, Italy and Spain and covered acute and convalescent phases of COVID-19. The material from the prospective study consisted of cDNA or gDNA derived from T cells, B-cell-depleted T cells, or PBMCs. Subjects who had been exposed to COVID-19, were actively infected with it, or had recovered from it provided the deeply sampled blood TCRbeta repertoires that made up the dataset. The repertoires were made available in a free public database intended to serve as a resource for research on the immune response to SARS-CoV-2. Samples were obtained from the ongoing ImmuneRACE study (first 160 participants) and from roughly 1,300 subjects provided by 6 global collaborators. A de-identified subject ID, COVID-19 status, age in years and sex were almost always included in the sample metadata. Where available, HLA class I and class II types were obtained from metadata supplied by the sample provider rather than from assay-based typing.

Participants in the prospective study were enrolled through a virtual design, were aged about 18 to 90 years, and lived in 24 United States geographic areas. Cohort assignment in the prospective study relied on participant-reported clinical history from a screening survey and a study questionnaire. Recovered participants in ImmuneRACE Cohort 3 were defined as having two consecutive negative NP/OP PCR tests, clearance from a healthcare professional, or resolution of symptoms. In the prospective study, whole blood, serum and a nasopharyngeal or oropharyngeal swab were collected from each participant by mobile phlebotomists. Participants in the prospective study had the option to provide additional blood draws and questionnaires over a roughly 2-month period. Before DNA extraction, prospective study blood samples were shipped either frozen or at room temperature. Paper-wide results and their limitations: Clinical and demographic metadata were provided uncurated, with the amount varying by source and participant.

As regards this clone: Its antigen specificity is not known. No much larger clonotype is one base removed from it; base qualities were not supplied.

TCRbeta CDR3 regions were amplified from genomic DNA using the immunoSEQ Assay, a bias-controlled multiplex PCR. As for the original processing: Nucleated cell counts per sample were estimated from amplification of reference gene primers within the assay. To quantify the absolute abundance of each unique TCRbeta CDR3 rearrangement, sequence reads were collapsed and filtered. Productive Simpson clonality was computed per sample as the square root of Simpson's diversity index over productive rearrangements. TCRdb's version of the immuneACCESS table is confined to in-frame rearrangements and falls short of the full clone set. An unresolved V gene accounts for under half of the shortfall where checked; the remainder is of unknown origin. V, J and clone size are those of that table, while D and trimming were read from the DNA. The sample has approximately 270,000 clones on record, about 90% of them singletons. Roughly 1.9% of the sample is in the top ten clones.

V is reduced by 1 base and J by 2 bases, leaving a spacing of 12 bases between them. The CDR3 numbers 16 residues from cysteine through phenylalanine. Here the CDR3 DNA is all that survives: 48 bases in frame from base 1. Taken from the germline V gene, the CDR1 and CDR2 loops are MGHRA and YSYEKL. The sequenced sample consisted of PBMCs or T cells enriched from blood (not recorded which). The chain joins TRBV4-1 to TRBJ1-3, with no D gene named confidently. The sequence was obtained from a woman aged 60-75 years who had recovered from COVID-19. The CDR3 region: CASSQGMTGTGNTIYF. Here is the DNA: TGCGCCAGCAGCCAAGGTATGACGGGGACTGGAAACACCATATATTTT.